These T cell receptor beta chains were read from a single sample in a study of naive and memory T cell subsets. TCRdb re-analysed the UMI-ligation and nested PCR reads in MiXCR, keeping a single row per CDR3 protein. In the table there are around 29,000 distinct CDR3 sequences, approximately 18% of which are singletons. Sequenced sample: effector memory CD4+ T cells from blood. Receptor source: a human donor in good health. Each CDR3 is given with its conserved first and last residue. A D gene is named only where the DNA matches it firmly. For some rows the clone size is stated as once, few or many, or as a class when expanded; others skip it.

clone_size	v_call	d_call	j_call	cdr3_aa	cdr3_nt
-	TRBV4-3	TRBD2	TRBJ2-7	CASSPTSGTSRQYF	TGCGCCAGCAGCCCGACCTCCGGGACTAGTCGGCAGTACTTC
-	TRBV20-1	-	TRBJ1-5	CSARDPFRNSNQPQHF	TGCAGTGCTAGAGATCCTTTCAGAAATAGCAATCAGCCCCAGCATTTT
few	TRBV2	-	TRBJ2-2	CASSVTGYSGELFF	TGTGCCAGCAGTGTTACAGGATACTCCGGGGAGCTGTTTTTT
few	TRBV6-6	-	TRBJ2-1	CATETRRASSNEQFF	TGTGCCACCGAGACCCGGAGGGCCTCCTCCAATGAGCAGTTCTTC
-	TRBV5-4	-	TRBJ2-2	CASSFPGPTGELFF	TGTGCCAGCAGCTTCCCGGGACCAACCGGGGAGCTGTTTTTT
-	TRBV28	-	TRBJ2-1	CASSSDPRGNEQFF	TGTGCCAGCTCTAGCGACCCCCGGGGCAATGAGCAGTTCTTC
-	TRBV14	-	TRBJ2-1	CASSPRTHSGYNEQFF	TGTGCCAGCAGCCCTCGGACCCATTCGGGCTACAATGAGCAGTTCTTC
medium-sized	TRBV6-5	TRBD2	TRBJ2-3	CASSPTSVSTDTQYF	TGTGCCAGCAGTCCTACTAGCGTGAGCACAGATACGCAGTATTTT
-	TRBV6-1	-	TRBJ2-7	CASRESGEQYF	TGTGCCAGCAGGGAATCGGGCGAGCAGTACTTC
-	TRBV6-1	TRBD1	TRBJ2-5	CASSATGGSETQYF	TGTGCCAGCAGCGCGACAGGGGGCTCGGAGACCCAGTACTTC
few	TRBV6-5	-	TRBJ2-1	CASSYDVRPYNEQFF	TGTGCCAGCAGTTACGATGTGAGGCCTTACAATGAGCAGTTCTTC
-	TRBV15	-	TRBJ2-7	CATSRDKFGSSYEQYF	TGTGCCACCAGCAGAGATAAATTCGGGAGCTCCTACGAGCAGTACTTC
many	TRBV20-1	-	TRBJ2-3	CSAWTPGTDTQYF	TGCAGTGCTTGGACTCCCGGCACAGATACGCAGTATTTT
-	TRBV25-1	TRBD1	TRBJ2-1	CASSVLRGDGTGVLNEQFF	TGTGCCAGCAGTGTGTTGCGGGGCGATGGGACAGGGGTTTTAAATGAGCAGTTCTTC
few	TRBV7-9	-	TRBJ1-2	CASSLSIDGYTF	TGTGCCAGCAGCTTAAGCATCGACGGCTACACCTTC
few	TRBV7-9	-	TRBJ2-3	CASRKKRDKRTDTQYF	TGTGCCAGCAGAAAAAAGCGGGACAAGCGCACAGATACGCAGTATTTT
-	TRBV28	-	TRBJ1-1	CASSPPHDTEAFF	TGTGCCAGCAGTCCCCCCCACGACACTGAAGCTTTCTTT
many	TRBV20-1	-	TRBJ2-5	CSAEGRGGAQYF	TGCAGTGCTGAAGGGAGGGGGGGGGCCCAGTACTTC
many	TRBV20-1	-	TRBJ1-1	CSARLAGSTEAFF	TGCAGTGCTAGATTGGCGGGGTCCACTGAAGCTTTCTTT
-	TRBV7-6	TRBD1	TRBJ2-7	CASSLDRGPLYEQYF	TGTGCCAGCAGCTTAGACAGGGGACCTCTCTACGAGCAGTACTTC
-	TRBV9	-	TRBJ1-1	CASSAWEPSRNTEAFF	TGTGCCAGCAGCGCTTGGGAACCGAGCCGGAACACTGAAGCTTTCTTT
many	TRBV7-9	-	TRBJ2-6	CASGLATLSGANVLTF	TGTGCCAGCGGGCTAGCGACATTGTCTGGGGCCAACGTCCTGACTTTC
-	TRBV28	TRBD2	TRBJ2-7	CASSETGTSSPYEQYF	TGTGCCAGCAGTGAAACCGGGACTAGCAGCCCCTACGAGCAGTACTTC
many	TRBV6-1	-	TRBJ1-5	CASRNFRDGRDQPQHF	TGTGCCAGCAGGAACTTCCGGGACGGAAGAGATCAGCCCCAGCATTTT
many	TRBV5-1	TRBD1	TRBJ2-1	CASSWDSVYNEQFF	TGCGCCAGCAGCTGGGACAGCGTATACAATGAGCAGTTCTTC
-	TRBV20-1	-	TRBJ2-5	CSAKGGSGPRQETQYF	TGCAGTGCTAAGGGGGGTAGCGGGCCCCGCCAAGAGACCCAGTACTTC
-	TRBV4-1	-	TRBJ1-6	CASRAGSYNSPLHF	TGCGCCAGCAGGGCAGGGTCCTATAATTCACCCCTCCACTTT
many	TRBV5-1	-	TRBJ2-3	CASSLGGLGDTQYF	TGCGCCAGCAGCTTGGGGGGATTAGGAGATACGCAGTATTTT
once	TRBV20-1	-	TRBJ2-5	CSVLGETQYF	TGCAGTGTACTAGGAGAGACCCAGTACTTC
few	TRBV28	-	TRBJ1-1	CALNSPMNTEAFF	TGTGCCTTAAACAGTCCAATGAACACTGAAGCTTTCTTT
many	TRBV5-1	-	TRBJ2-1	CASSLGGSYNEQFF	TGCGCCAGCAGCTTGGGGGGCTCCTACAATGAGCAGTTCTTC
few	TRBV6-2/TRBV6-3	-	TRBJ1-5	CASSYSGRSRNQPQHF	TGTGCCAGCAGTTACTCAGGAAGGAGCAGAAATCAGCCCCAGCATTTT
-	TRBV24-1	TRBD2	TRBJ2-1	CATSTSGTTSSSYNEQFF	TGTGCCACCAGTACTAGCGGGACAACATCGAGCTCCTACAATGAGCAGTTCTTC
few	TRBV7-2	TRBD2	TRBJ2-7	CASSRSSGPSYEQYF	TGTGCCAGCAGCCGTTCTAGCGGACCGTCCTACGAGCAGTACTTC
many	TRBV28	-	TRBJ2-5	CASSLLVTKETQYF	TGTGCCAGCAGTTTGCTAGTGACTAAAGAGACCCAGTACTTC